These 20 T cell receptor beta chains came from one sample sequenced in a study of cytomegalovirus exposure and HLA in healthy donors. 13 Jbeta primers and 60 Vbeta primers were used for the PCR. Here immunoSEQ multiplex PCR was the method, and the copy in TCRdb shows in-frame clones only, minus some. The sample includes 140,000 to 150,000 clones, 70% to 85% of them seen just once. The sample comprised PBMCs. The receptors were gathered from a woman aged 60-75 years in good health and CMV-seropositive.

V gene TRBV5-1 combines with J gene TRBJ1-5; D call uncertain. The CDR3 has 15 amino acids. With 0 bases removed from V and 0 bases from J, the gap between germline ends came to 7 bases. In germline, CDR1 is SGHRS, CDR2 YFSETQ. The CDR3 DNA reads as TGCGCCAGCAGCTTGGCTGGAGATAGCAATCAGCCCCAGCATTTT. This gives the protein CASSLAGDSNQPQHF.

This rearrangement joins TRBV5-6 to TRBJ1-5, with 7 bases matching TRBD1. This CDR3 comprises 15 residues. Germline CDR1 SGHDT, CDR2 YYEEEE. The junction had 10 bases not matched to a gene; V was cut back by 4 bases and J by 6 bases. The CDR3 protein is CASSLQGLVSQPQHF. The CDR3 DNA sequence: TGTGCCAGCAGCCTACAGGGGCTGGTCAGTCAGCCCCAGCATTTT.

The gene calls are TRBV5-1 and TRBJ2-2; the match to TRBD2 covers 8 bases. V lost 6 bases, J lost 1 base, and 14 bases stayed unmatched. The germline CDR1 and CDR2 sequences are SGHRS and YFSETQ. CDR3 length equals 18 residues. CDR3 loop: CASTLGRLAGLNTGELFF. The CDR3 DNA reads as TGCGCCAGCACCTTAGGGAGGCTAGCGGGCCTGAACACCGGGGAGCTGTTTTTT.

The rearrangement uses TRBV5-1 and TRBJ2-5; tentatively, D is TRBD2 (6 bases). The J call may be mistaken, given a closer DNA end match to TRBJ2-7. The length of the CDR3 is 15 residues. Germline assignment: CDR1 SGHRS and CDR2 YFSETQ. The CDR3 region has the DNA TGCGCCAGCAGCTTGGGGGACTCCGGCGGCGGCGAGCAGTACTTC. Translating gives CASSLGDSGGGEQYF.

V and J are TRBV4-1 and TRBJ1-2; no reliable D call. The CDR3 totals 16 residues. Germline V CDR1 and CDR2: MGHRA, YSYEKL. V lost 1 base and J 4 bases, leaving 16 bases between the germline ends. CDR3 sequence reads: CASSQADEEALYGYTF. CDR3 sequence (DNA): TGCGCCAGCAGCCAAGCGGACGAGGAGGCTCTCTATGGCTACACCTTC.

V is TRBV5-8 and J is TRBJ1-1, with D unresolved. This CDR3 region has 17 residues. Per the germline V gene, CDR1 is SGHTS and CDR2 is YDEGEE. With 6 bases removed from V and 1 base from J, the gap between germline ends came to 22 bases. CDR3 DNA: TGTGCCAGCACCTACCAAGGGTCGCGGAGGGAGAACACTGAAGCTTTCTTT. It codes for CASTYQGSRRENTEAFF. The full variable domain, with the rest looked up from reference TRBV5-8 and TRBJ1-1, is EAGVTQSPTHLIKTRGQQATLRCSPISGHTSVYWYQQALGLGLQFLLWYDEGEERNRGNFPPRFSGRQFPNYSSELNVNALELEDSALYLCASTYQGSRRENTEAFFGQGTRLTVV.

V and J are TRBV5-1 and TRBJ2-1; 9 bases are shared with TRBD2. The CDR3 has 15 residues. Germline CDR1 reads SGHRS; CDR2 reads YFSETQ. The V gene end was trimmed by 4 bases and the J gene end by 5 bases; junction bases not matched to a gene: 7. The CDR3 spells CASSHGLAIHNEQFF. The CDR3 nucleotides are TGCGCCAGCAGCCACGGACTAGCGATCCACAATGAGCAGTTCTTC.

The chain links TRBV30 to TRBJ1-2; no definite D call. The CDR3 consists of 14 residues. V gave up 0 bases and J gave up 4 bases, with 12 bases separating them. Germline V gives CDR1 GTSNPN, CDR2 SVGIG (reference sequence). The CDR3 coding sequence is TGTGCCTGGAGTGTACTAGGTGGCGGCTATGGCTACACCTTC. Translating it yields CAWSVLGGGYGYTF.

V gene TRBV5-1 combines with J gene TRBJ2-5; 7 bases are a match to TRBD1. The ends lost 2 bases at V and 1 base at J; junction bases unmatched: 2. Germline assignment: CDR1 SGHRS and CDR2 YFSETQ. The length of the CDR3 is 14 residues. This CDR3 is CASSFGDSQETQYF. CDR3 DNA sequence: TGCGCCAGCAGCTTCGGGGACAGCCAAGAGACCCAGTACTTC.

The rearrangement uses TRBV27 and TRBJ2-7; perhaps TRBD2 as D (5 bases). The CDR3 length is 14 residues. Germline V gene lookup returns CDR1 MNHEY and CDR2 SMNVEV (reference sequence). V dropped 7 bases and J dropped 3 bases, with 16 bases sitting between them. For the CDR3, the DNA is TGTGCCAGCACTCCCCTGGGCGGACTCTACGAGCAGTACTTC. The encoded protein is CASTPLGGLYEQYF.

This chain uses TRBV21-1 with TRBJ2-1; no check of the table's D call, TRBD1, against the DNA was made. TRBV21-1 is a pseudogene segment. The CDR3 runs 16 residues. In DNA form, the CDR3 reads TGTGCCAGCAGCAAAGAGGACGACAGTCCGAAGGATGAGCAGTTCTTC. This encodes CASSKEDDSPKDEQFF.

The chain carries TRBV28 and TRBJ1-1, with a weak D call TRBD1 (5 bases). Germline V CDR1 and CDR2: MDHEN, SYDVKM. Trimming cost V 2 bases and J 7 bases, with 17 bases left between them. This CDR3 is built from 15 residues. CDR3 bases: TGTGCCAGCAGTTTAGTCCTGAGTCTAGGGGATGAAGCTTTCTTT. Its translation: CASSLVLSLGDEAFF.

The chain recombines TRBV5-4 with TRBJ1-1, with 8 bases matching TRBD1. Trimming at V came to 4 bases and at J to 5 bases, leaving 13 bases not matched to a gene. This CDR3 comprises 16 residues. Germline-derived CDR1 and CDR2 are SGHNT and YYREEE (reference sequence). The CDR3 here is CASSPTGVKVWTEAFF. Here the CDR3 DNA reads TGTGCCAGCAGCCCGACAGGGGTGAAAGTGTGGACTGAAGCTTTCTTT.

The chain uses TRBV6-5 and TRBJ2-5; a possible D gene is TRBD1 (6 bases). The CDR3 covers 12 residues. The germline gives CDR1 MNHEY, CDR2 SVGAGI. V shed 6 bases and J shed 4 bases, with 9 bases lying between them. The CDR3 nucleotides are TGTGCCAGCAGACAGGGTGGAGAGACCCAGTACTTC. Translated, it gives CASRQGGETQYF.

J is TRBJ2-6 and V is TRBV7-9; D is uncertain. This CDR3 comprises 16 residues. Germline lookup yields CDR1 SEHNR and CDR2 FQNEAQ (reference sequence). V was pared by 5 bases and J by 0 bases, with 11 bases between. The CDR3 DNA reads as TGTGCCAGCAGCCCTATTCTCCACTCTGGGGCCAACGTCCTGACTTTC. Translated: CASSPILHSGANVLTF.

CDR3 in DNA: TGCTGTCCCCCAACCTACGAGCAGTACTTC. Protein: CCPPTYEQYF. The chain links TRBV20-1 to TRBJ2-7; no firm D call. Per germline, CDR1 DFQATT and CDR2 SNEGSKA (reference sequence). The CDR3 totals 10 residues.

For the CDR3, the DNA is TGTGCCAGCAGCTCAGGACAGTTTTTGAACACTGAAGCTTTCTTT. As protein: CASSSGQFLNTEAFF. V and J are TRBV11-2 and TRBJ1-1; D perhaps matches TRBD1 (6 bases). CDR1 and CDR2 (germline): SGHAT, FQNNGV. This CDR3 contains 15 residues. Trimming removed 4 bases from V and 0 bases from J, with 12 bases in between.

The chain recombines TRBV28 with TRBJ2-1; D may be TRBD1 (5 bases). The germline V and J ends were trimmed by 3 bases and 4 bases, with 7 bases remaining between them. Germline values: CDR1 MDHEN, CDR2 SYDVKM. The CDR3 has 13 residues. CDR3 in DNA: TGTGCCAGCAGTTTGGGGCCTTACAATGAGCAGTTCTTC. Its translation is CASSLGPYNEQFF. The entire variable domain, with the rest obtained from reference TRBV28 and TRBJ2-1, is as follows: DVKVTQSSRYLVKRTGEKVFLECVQDMDHENMFWYRQDPGLGLRLIYFSYDVKMKEKGDIPEGYSVSREKKERFSLILESASTNQTSMYLCASSLGPYNEQFFGPGTRLTVL.

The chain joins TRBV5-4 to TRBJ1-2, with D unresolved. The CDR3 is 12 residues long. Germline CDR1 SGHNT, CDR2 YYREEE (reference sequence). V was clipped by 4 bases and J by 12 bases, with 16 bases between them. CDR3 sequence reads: CASSRGPRSHTF. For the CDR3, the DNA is TGTGCCAGCAGCCGCGGGCCCCGTTCCCACACCTTC. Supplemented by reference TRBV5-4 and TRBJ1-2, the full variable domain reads ETGVTQSPTHLIKTRGQQVTLRCSSQSGHNTVSWYQQALGQGPQFIFQYYREEENGRGNFPPRFSGLQFPNYSSELNVNALELDDSALYLCASSRGPRSHTFGSGTRLTVV.

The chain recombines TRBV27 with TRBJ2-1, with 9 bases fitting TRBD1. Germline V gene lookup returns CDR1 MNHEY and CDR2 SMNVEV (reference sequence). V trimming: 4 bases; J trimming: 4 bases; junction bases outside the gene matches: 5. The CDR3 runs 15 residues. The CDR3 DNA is TGTGCCAGCAGTTCGTGGACAGGGGATTACAATGAGCAGTTCTTC. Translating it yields CASSSWTGDYNEQFF.